This record concerns one TCR beta chain sequence. Its antigen is currently not known. No base quality values were provided; no much bigger clone lies one nucleotide off. The sample belongs to a study of cytomegalovirus exposure and HLA in healthy donors (dated by TCRdb to the late 2010s). General notes on the study: In an earlier analysis of several hundred of the donors, 276 Gb of sequence data and some 100 million unique TCR beta sequences from about 180 million T cells were reported. Every repertoire in the discovery cohort had been generated on one and the same sequencing platform. The study aimed to test whether cataloging public T cell receptors could reveal signatures of past pathogen exposure. In addition to the first cohort of several hundred subjects, a separate validation cohort of about 120 different subjects was used. The genetic ancestry cluster associated with self-reported Caucasian donors included 81% of the roughly 360 genotyped donors. An earlier analysis of 587 of the donors applied high-throughput TCR beta sequencing to assess whether each TCR beta V gene segment acted as functional or pseudogenic. To predict cytomegalovirus infection status, the study brought together high-throughput TCR immunosequencing, statistical association of individual TCRs with disease status, and machine learning. Donor age, sex, ethnicity and CMV serostatus were compiled alongside the repertoire data. Five DR-DQ haplotypes were handled as single units for association and clustering because linkage in the cohort was strong. The later analysis used no new phenotypic data to find candidate immune exposures, relying instead on TCR beta sequences and their occurrence across donors. Approximately 310 gigabases of sequencing data and approximately 85 million unique TCR sequences were included in an early release covering 550 to 800 HLA-typed donors. A later genetic analysis used genome-wide SNP genotypes for about 60% of the roughly 670 donors, treating that subset as a discovery cohort. On average, around 200,000 unique TCR beta nucleotide sequences were sequenced per donor among about 400 genotyped donors of the cohort, with roughly a sixth of those sequences being non-productive. Both class I and class II loci were covered by HLA typing, at four-digit resolution. Typing coverage varied by locus: about 620-640 donors for A, B, C, DRB1 and DQB1; roughly 520 for DQA1; about 600 for DPA1; about 450 for DPB1. In a later analysis, previously published TCR beta repertoires from about 640 donors were re-analyzed and high-resolution HLA genotyping was added so that TCR occurrence patterns could be studied. The T cell repertoires of several hundred subjects were profiled by immunosequencing and related to cytomegalovirus serostatus.

General study outcomes and caveats: This cohort had only TCR beta chains sequenced, and the lack of alpha or paired-chain data limited which features could be detected. In both the original and validation cohorts, the classifier was reported to diagnose cytomegalovirus status with high specificity and sensitivity. Linkage disequilibrium might explain the correlated functional status among segregating V segments, but an unknown experimental factor could not be ruled out. In a later analysis, HLA-associated TCR beta chains were found to be more clonally expanded and to have lower generation probabilities than equally common non-associated chains. In a later analysis, 15,000 to 20,000 TCR beta sequences were associated with specific HLA alleles at a false discovery rate of 0.05. Broadly in line with IMGT annotations, most TCR beta V segments showed up in productive rearrangements about 87% or about 30% of the time in an earlier analysis of around 600 of the donors. In the study, 150 to 200 TCR beta chains were listed as associated with cytomegalovirus. Most CMV-associated TCR beta chains appeared to be HLA-restricted in a later analysis, and the HLA associations seemed to be driven largely by CMV exposure. In a later analysis, TCR association rates were found to vary across HLA loci, with the most associated TCRs seen for DRB1 alleles and the fewest for HLA-C alleles. Most TCR sequences were observed very rarely across donors, whereas some public TCRs were present in many individuals. A further reported finding was that TCR beta sequences accurately predicted the HLA-A and HLA-B alleles for most subjects in the first cohort. The authors suggested that the approach could potentially be generalized to other disease states and immunological phenotypes. A group of highly shared sequence variants was considered likely to be a technical artifact of the sequencing pipeline. Assigning TCR associations to individual alleles was difficult when HLA alleles, especially DR and DQ, strongly co-occurred. In a later genetic analysis, fewer N-insertions in productive TCRs were reported among donors in an Asian-associated ancestry cluster than the roughly 700-donor mean. Three of the identified cytomegalovirus-associated TCR beta chains were confirmed in vitro to be specific for cytomegalovirus antigens. The earlier analysis of almost 600 of the donors excluded some 16 rarely observed V segments, including chromosome 9 orphons, because counts were too low. Because some donors lacked HLA typing at each locus, the association tests relied only on the typed subset. An association between a missense DCLRE1C variant and V-gene and J-gene trimming of TCR beta chains was found in a later genetic analysis and replicated in an independent cohort. Some IMGT-functional V segments, including TRBV6-2 and TRBV6-3, could not be told apart with the 87-base-pair reads, so those segments were excluded. Presence/absence analyses assumed roughly uniform sequencing depth across donors, an assumption that may not hold. CMV serostatus was the only immune exposure information available for the cohort. A later analysis reported that several top co-occurrence clusters appeared linked to parvovirus B19, influenza, CMV and Epstein-Barr virus.

The CDR1 and CDR2 encoded by the germline V gene are SQVTM and ANQGSEA. The CDR3 sequence holds 14 residues, the cysteine and phenylalanine included. The sequence is cut down to CDR3 DNA, 42 bases in frame from base 1. Cut back by 7 bases and 3 bases, the V and J ends lie 17 bases apart. The cohort consisted of hundreds of healthy bone marrow donors. At the time of sampling, every cohort member was nominally healthy, though immune exposures that went unrecorded were likely present. The donor tested CMV seronegative, placing the donor among the roughly 340 seronegative members of the cohort. A peripheral blood sample was provided by each donor, and peripheral blood mononuclear cells were used for TCR beta sequencing. Genomic DNA extraction from the blood cell samples was performed with the Qiagen DNeasy Blood Extraction Kit. The library was generated by the immunoSEQ multiplex PCR assay. The multiplex PCR relied on a mix of 60 forward primers for TCR Vbeta segments and 13 reverse primers for TCR Jbeta segments. A multiplex PCR assay on genomic DNA amplified the CDR3 region of rearranged TCR beta genes. On the Illumina HiSeq System, the amplified TCR beta libraries were sequenced as 87-base-pair reads. Turning to the authors' computational methods: In a later analysis, 77 million or so unique TCR beta chains were counted across the roughly 670 repertoires, and roughly 11 million of these chains were shared by at least two donors. A nearest-neighbor algorithm error-corrected the raw reads and collapsed the reads into unique sequences, merging closely related sequences to remove PCR and sequencing errors. CDR3 sequences were aligned to IMGT reference sequences to assign V, D and J gene segments. For a sequence to be retained, at least a six-nucleotide match to both a V gene segment and a J gene segment was required. A rearrangement was called productive if the CDR3 had no stop codons and remained in frame with V and J, and every other rearrangement was called non-productive. CDR3 was defined according to IMGT convention as the region running from the second conserved V-encoded cysteine to the conserved J-encoded phenylalanine. In an earlier analysis of around 600 of the donors, sequences lacking an unambiguous match to a single V gene segment were excluded. In an earlier analysis of more than 500 of the donors, a V segment was called functional when productive rearrangements were above 56.7%, and segregating when the standard deviation between donors exceeded 5%. A statistical classification framework was built to diagnose cytomegalovirus status from the catalog of TCR beta chain sequences. V and J gene assignment, in a later analysis, came from comparing TCR nucleotide sequences with IMGT/GENE-DB human TR gene sequences. Using the TCRdist pipeline, a later analysis assigned CDR3 sequences along with most-parsimonious VDJ recombination scenarios. In a later analysis, every TCR beta chain was defined by the combination of its CDR3 amino acid sequence and its V-gene family, and reads without a unique V-gene family were dropped. To address suspected cross-contamination and a sequencing artifact, a later analysis removed approximately 590 highly shared, low-generation-probability nucleotide sequences. In a later analysis, a clonal expansion index was calculated for each public chain from normalized within-repertoire ranks of inferred template counts. In a later analysis, generation probabilities were computed with a VDJ recombination model fitted to out-of-frame rearrangements, and the resulting probabilities were checked against IGoR. In a later analysis, hypergeometric tests were used to score TCR-TCR, TCR-HLA and TCR-CMV co-occurrence, with a repertoire-size bias correction applied to TCR pairs. A later analysis estimated false discovery rates by permuting HLA or CMV assignments 20 times. In a later analysis, co-occurring TCRs were grouped using DBSCAN, and TCRdist sequence similarity was added for clustering within HLA-allele-positive subsets. For co-occurrence clustering, repertoires with fewer than 30,000 or more than 120,000 public chains were excluded, along with a handful of repertoires with anomalous nucleotide sharing. The clones in this table, taken by TCRdb from immuneACCESS, are in-frame only. Not every clone is retained; where verified, under half of the shortfall comes from an unresolved V gene, and the cause of the rest is unknown. Clone size and V and J calls were adopted from that table, with D and trimming inferred from the DNA. Counted in this sample were 99,000 or so clones; approximately 14% of them appeared once. The top ten clones comprise over 0.8% of the sample.

This receptor was obtained from a female donor in good health and CMV-seronegative. The sequencing input was PBMCs. This sequence uses TRBV29-1 and TRBJ2-3; TRBD1 is possibly the D segment (6 matching bases). The CDR3 corresponds to CSARGNRGTDTQYF. The sequenced DNA is TGCAGCGCAAGGGGGAATAGAGGGACAGATACGCAGTATTTT.